Sequencing of this T cell receptor beta chain was carried out in a study of Graves' ophthalmopathy and Graves' hyperthyroidism. The study, taken as a whole, reports: Blood was where most expanded thyroid clonotypes above 0.001 frequency also turned up.

This clonotype was found many times. The antigen remains undetermined. With V trimmed by 4 bases and J by 5 bases, 3 bases remained unmatched. Per the germline V gene, CDR1 is WSHSY and CDR2 is SAAADI. CDR3 length: 16 residues. The sequenced template was RNA, covering the TCR beta CDR3 region. An opening RT-PCR round employed HTBI primers and preceded a second-round multiplex PCR. MiXCR was run by TCRdb on the multiplex PCR reads, yielding one entry per CDR3 protein. The table shows 500,000 to 800,000 distinct CDR3 sequences, with about 38% occurring only once. Sequenced sample: peripheral blood. This sequence originates from an adult man with Graves' ophthalmopathy. This chain uses TRBV10-2 with TRBJ2-2; the match to TRBD2 covers 14 bases. CDR3 sequence reads: CASSGLAGGITGELFF. DNA for the CDR3: TGCGCCAGCAGTGGACTAGCGGGAGGGATTACCGGGGAGCTGTTTTTT.